This T cell receptor (beta chain) originates from a study of regulatory T cells in long-lasting Graves disease. Overall study results and limits: Persistent cases favored TRBV28, TRBJ1-2 and TRBJ2-5. Newly diagnosed Graves' patients exceeded persistent ones in TCR diversity.

This clonotype was counted between two and nine times. Antigen unknown. Researchers made TCR beta libraries by using iRepertoire HTBI primers and running Arm-PCR on CDR3 regions. Per the original methods: The study identified 50 to 70 TRBV and 13 to 15 TRBJ segments across samples. A single record per CDR3 protein comes from TCRdb applying MiXCR to the multiplex PCR reads. TCRdb's processing, not the authors' own work, is the source of the V and J calls. The sample lists 620,000 or so distinct CDR3 sequences, 15% to 20% seen once, with around a sixth in the top ten. Time point defined: newly diagnosed GD, antithyroid drugs for less than 3 months. TCR sequences were obtained from RNA taken from PBMCs. The CDR3 totals 15 residues. The V gene end was trimmed by 0 bases and the J gene end by 6 bases; junction bases not matched to a gene: 5. Germline V CDR1 and CDR2: MNHEY, SVGAGI. The data also belong to a second study, concerning T cells in Graves' hyperthyroidism and ophthalmopathy. That source reports: It was considered stable Graves' hyperthyroidism when ophthalmopathy did not progress within 18 months.

This TCR was sampled from a woman in her twenties or thirties with Graves disease. The chain links TRBV6-5 to TRBJ2-7; TRBD1 matches 10 bases. The sequencing used peripheral blood mononuclear cells (PBMCs), collected at new diagnosis, from a patient treated with antithyroid drugs. In DNA form, the CDR3 reads TGTGCCAGCAGTTACTCGGGACAGGGGACGGCCGAGCAGTACTTC. Its protein is CASSYSGQGTAEQYF.